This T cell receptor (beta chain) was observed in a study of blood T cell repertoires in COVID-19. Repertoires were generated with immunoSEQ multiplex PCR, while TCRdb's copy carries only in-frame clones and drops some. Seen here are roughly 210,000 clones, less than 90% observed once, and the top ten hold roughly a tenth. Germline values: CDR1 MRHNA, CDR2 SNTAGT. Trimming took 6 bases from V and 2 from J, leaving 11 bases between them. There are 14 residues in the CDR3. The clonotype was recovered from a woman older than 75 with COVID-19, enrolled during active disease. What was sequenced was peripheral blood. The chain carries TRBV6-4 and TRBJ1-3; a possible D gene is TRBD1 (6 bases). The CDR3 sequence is CASSEDSTGNTIYF. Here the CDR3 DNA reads TGTGCCAGCAGCGAGGACAGCACTGGAAACACCATATATTTT.